This is a list of T cell receptor beta chains from one sample in a study of shared clonotypes between healthy human individuals. Sequencing used immunoSEQ multiplex PCR; TCRdb keeps in-frame clones, though not all of them. The data hold under 2.5 million clones, with 85% to 95% observed a single time. Material for sequencing was naive CD4+ T cells from PBMCs. These receptors all stem from a man younger than 35 in good health. Some clones in this sample may be carry-over from other donors' samples. Both conserved end residues are part of each CDR3. The D gene is left open where the match is weak. The size of a clone is reported for some rows only, either as once, few or many, or as a class for expanded clones.

cdr3_aa	cdr3_nt	d_call	clone_size	v_call	j_call
CAWSVNRYNEQFF	TGTGCCTGGAGTGTAAACAGATACAATGAGCAGTTCTTC	-	-	TRBV30	TRBJ2-1
CASSLAAIPGTRYGYTF	TGTGCCAGCAGCTTAGCGGCTATCCCTGGGACACGTTACGGCTACACCTTC	-	few	TRBV7-2	TRBJ1-2
CASSSRTDIYEQYF	TGTGCCAGCAGCTCGCGGACAGATATTTACGAGCAGTACTTC	-	-	TRBV7-2	TRBJ2-7
CASSLAGGNEKLFF	TGTGCCAGCAGCTTAGCTGGGGGGAATGAAAAACTGTTTTTT	-	-	TRBV7-9	TRBJ1-4
CASSPIAFGELFF	TGTGCCAGCAGCCCGATTGCTTTCGGGGAGCTGTTTTTT	-	-	TRBV5-4	TRBJ2-2
CSVLAGGTDTQYF	TGCAGCGTTCTTGCGGGGGGTACAGATACGCAGTATTTT	TRBD2	once	TRBV29-1	TRBJ2-3
CASSKEEGGQPQHF	TGTGCCAGCAGCAAAGAGGAAGGCGGCCAGCCCCAGCATTTT	-	-	TRBV21-1	TRBJ1-5
CASRLAASTDTQYF	TGCGCCAGCAGACTAGCGGCCAGCACAGATACGCAGTATTTT	TRBD2	-	TRBV5-1	TRBJ2-3
CASSYAVVGTQYF	TGTGCCAGCAGTTACGCGGTAGTGGGGACCCAGTACTTC	-	-	TRBV6-5	TRBJ2-5
CASSTRDRLSGNTIYF	TGTGCCAGTAGTACTCGGGACAGACTCTCTGGAAACACCATATATTTT	TRBD1	-	TRBV19	TRBJ1-3
CASMDTTNEKLFF	TGTGCCAGCATGGACACAACTAATGAAAAACTGTTTTTT	-	-	TRBV28	TRBJ1-4
CASSRRASGSQSPQYF	TGCGCCAGCAGCCGTCGGGCTAGCGGGAGCCAAAGTCCGCAGTATTTT	TRBD2	-	TRBV5-1	TRBJ2-3
CAGGGGYYGYTF	TGTGCCGGAGGGGGCGGGTACTATGGCTACACCTTC	TRBD1	-	TRBV28	TRBJ1-2
CASRRNTEAFF	TGCGCCAGCAGAAGGAACACTGAAGCTTTCTTT	-	-	TRBV5-1	TRBJ1-1
CAPGGGGLSTDTQYF	TGTGCGCCGGGAGGGGGGGGCTTAAGCACAGATACGCAGTATTTT	TRBD2	-	TRBV7-3	TRBJ2-3
CASSLLAGGLDEQYF	TGCGCCAGCAGCTTGCTCGCGGGAGGCCTGGACGAGCAGTACTTC	TRBD2	-	TRBV5-1	TRBJ2-7
CATTEQGLLFKGNQPQHF	TGTGCCACCACCGAACAGGGACTTCTTTTTAAGGGCAATCAGCCCCAGCATTTT	-	-	TRBV15	TRBJ1-5
CASSVHPGSNQPQHF	TGTGCCAGCAGCGTTCATCCGGGTAGCAATCAGCCCCAGCATTTT	-	-	TRBV11-2	TRBJ1-5
CSVQYGRQPASSEKLFF	TGCAGCGTTCAATACGGACGACAGCCTGCATCAAGTGAAAAACTGTTTTTT	-	-	TRBV29-1	TRBJ1-4
CASSSPTSGRWYNEQFF	TGTGCCAGCAGCTCTCCGACTAGCGGGAGGTGGTACAATGAGCAGTTCTTC	TRBD2	-	TRBV11-2	TRBJ2-1
CASSLAGTRSYEQYF	TGCGCCAGCAGCTTGGCGGGGACACGCTCCTACGAGCAGTACTTC	-	-	TRBV5-1	TRBJ2-7
CASSRDRRNTEAFF	TGTGCCAGTAGCAGGGACCGACGGAACACTGAAGCTTTCTTT	-	few	TRBV19	TRBJ1-1
CAWSVRGEQFF	TGTGCCTGGAGTGTACGAGGAGAGCAGTTCTTC	-	-	TRBV30	TRBJ2-1
CASSEGPYSNQPQHF	TGTGCCAGCAGTGAAGGGCCCTATAGCAATCAGCCCCAGCATTTT	-	-	TRBV6-1	TRBJ1-5
CASSVDLAGNTIYF	TGTGCCAGCAGCGTAGACCTTGCTGGAAACACCATATATTTT	-	-	TRBV9	TRBJ1-3
CASSSKQGSTGELFF	TGCGCCAGCAGCTCAAAACAGGGATCCACCGGGGAGCTGTTTTTT	-	-	TRBV5-1	TRBJ2-2
CASSPRTPQETQYF	TGTGCCAGCAGTCCCCGGACCCCTCAAGAGACCCAGTACTTC	-	-	TRBV6-6	TRBJ2-5
CASSSQTGSHEQYF	TGCGCCAGCAGCTCGCAGACAGGGTCCCACGAGCAGTACTTC	TRBD1	-	TRBV5-1	TRBJ2-7
CASSRRGLYEQYF	TGTGCCAGCAGCCGCAGGGGACTCTACGAGCAGTACTTC	-	-	TRBV6-6	TRBJ2-7
CASSPGLFVVTDTQYF	TGCGCCAGCAGCCCCGGACTATTTGTCGTCACAGATACGCAGTATTTT	-	-	TRBV5-1	TRBJ2-3
CASSSRQGITEAFF	TGTGCCAGCAGCTCCCGACAGGGCATCACTGAAGCTTTCTTT	TRBD1	-	TRBV6-5	TRBJ1-1
CASREGQGNYEQYF	TGCGCCAGCCGGGAGGGACAGGGGAACTACGAGCAGTACTTC	TRBD1	-	TRBV5-1	TRBJ2-7
CASSLPARPQHF	TGTGCCAGCAGTTTACCGGCGAGGCCCCAGCATTTT	-	-	TRBV28	TRBJ1-5
CASSQISIDTTPSSYNSPLHF	TGTGCCAGCAGCCAGATATCGATCGACACCACCCCGAGCTCCTATAATTCACCCCTCCACTTT	-	-	TRBV28	TRBJ1-6
CAWSVADHPSTDTQYF	TGTGCCTGGAGTGTAGCAGACCACCCAAGCACAGATACGCAGTATTTT	-	-	TRBV30	TRBJ2-3
CASSSTFLPGQGHTDTQYF	TGTGCCAGCAGCTCCACCTTTCTTCCGGGACAGGGTCACACAGATACGCAGTATTTT	TRBD1	-	TRBV7-2	TRBJ2-3
CASSSGQATGELFF	TGTGCCAGCAGTTCGGGACAGGCGACCGGGGAGCTGTTTTTT	TRBD1	once	TRBV6-5	TRBJ2-2
CASSRRLAGERTQYF	TGTGCCAGCAGTCGTAGACTAGCGGGAGAACGGACCCAGTACTTC	TRBD2	-	TRBV6-5	TRBJ2-5
CASSLADFASTDTQYF	TGCGCCAGCAGCTTGGCCGACTTCGCTAGCACAGATACGCAGTATTTT	-	-	TRBV5-1	TRBJ2-3
CASSVLGQGAYEQYF	TGTGCCAGCAGCGTACTCGGCCAGGGTGCCTACGAGCAGTACTTC	-	-	TRBV9	TRBJ2-7
CASHDSNQPQHF	TGTGCCAGCCATGACAGTAATCAGCCCCAGCATTTT	-	-	TRBV6-5	TRBJ1-5
CASSSQGRAYF	TGCGCCAGCAGTTCCCAGGGGCGGGCTTACTTC	-	-	TRBV10-2	TRBJ2-5
CASSLESQGVIGYTF	TGCGCCAGCAGCTTGGAGTCGCAGGGGGTCATTGGCTACACCTTC	TRBD1	-	TRBV5-1	TRBJ1-2
CASGPQGLGQETQYF	TGTGCCAGCGGCCCTCAGGGTCTGGGGCAAGAGACCCAGTACTTC	-	-	TRBV5-4	TRBJ2-5
CASTTVGQGPDTQYF	TGTGCCAGCACCACTGTTGGACAGGGGCCAGATACGCAGTATTTT	TRBD1	once	TRBV28	TRBJ2-3
CASSPVGGLSSYNEQFF	TGTGCCAGCAGCCCGGTGGGGGGATTAAGCTCCTACAATGAGCAGTTCTTC	-	-	TRBV7-9	TRBJ2-1
CASSLSLAGRETQYF	TGTGCCAGCAGCTTAAGCCTAGCGGGAAGAGAGACCCAGTACTTC	TRBD2	-	TRBV7-2	TRBJ2-5
CASSLGAGGRNEQYF	TGTGCCAGCAGCTTAGGCGCTGGCGGGAGGAACGAGCAGTACTTC	TRBD2	-	TRBV7-2	TRBJ2-7
CASSYNAAGYTF	TGTGCCAGCAGTTACAACGCCGCTGGCTACACCTTC	-	-	TRBV6-5	TRBJ1-2
CASSLGGNKGGQFF	TGCGCCAGCAGCTTGGGCGGGAATAAAGGGGGGCAGTTCTTC	-	-	TRBV5-1	TRBJ2-1
CASRASANTEAFF	TGTGCCAGCAGGGCCTCGGCGAACACTGAAGCTTTCTTT	-	-	TRBV2	TRBJ1-1
CASSPPGAGGLEQYF	TGCGCCAGCAGCCCCCCGGGGGCGGGGGGGCTCGAGCAGTACTTC	TRBD2	-	TRBV5-1	TRBJ2-7
CASSPQAGGRFPYGYTF	TGTGCCAGCAGTCCGCAAGCCGGGGGGCGCTTTCCGTATGGCTACACCTTC	-	-	TRBV27	TRBJ1-2
CASSPRVWDEQYF	TGTGCCAGCAGTCCACGGGTGTGGGACGAGCAGTACTTC	-	-	TRBV27	TRBJ2-7
CASSHSQGAANTGELFF	TGCGCCAGCAGCCATTCACAGGGGGCGGCGAACACCGGGGAGCTGTTTTTT	TRBD1	-	TRBV4-1	TRBJ2-2